This T cell receptor (beta chain) was obtained from a study of T-cell memory formation after mild COVID-19 (dated by TCRdb to the early 2020s). Looking at the study overall: Most TCR sequence clusters were specific to one of the two donors. Two young, previously healthy adult volunteers made up the cohort, one male and one female. In a couple of donors, T-cell clones that expanded and contracted after mild COVID-19 were tracked by sequencing TCRalpha and TCRbeta repertoires over time. Broad study findings and their caveats: Some responding clones were found in pre-infection memory, which suggests that pre-existing cross-reactive memory T cells took part in the SARS-CoV-2 response. The second-wave clones that peaked on day 37 were not confirmed to be SARS-CoV-2 specific. The study included only a couple of mild cases, and larger cohorts that include severe cases with pre-infection samples were judged to be necessary. Contracting CD4+ clones appeared mostly in the CM and EM memory subsets, whereas CD8+ clones were enriched in EMRA. Clones that contracted from day 15 to 85 showed balanced CD4/CD8 phenotypes, whereas a second wave of clones that expanded from day 15 to 37 leaned towards CD4+.

CDR1 and CDR2, per the germline V gene, are MGHRA and YSYEKL. Deletion took 4 bases off V and 0 bases off J, with a span of 11 bases between the germline ends. The CDR3 spans 15 residues, from the cysteine through the phenylalanine. The kept DNA is CDR3 alone, 45 bases in frame from the first base. Ficoll-Paque density gradient centrifugation was used to isolate PBMCs. The table lists this clonotype with a few counts. Its antigen is unknown. Per-base quality was not reported, and no clone a single base away is much larger than it. Instrument on record: Illumina NovaSeq 6000. TCRalpha and TCRbeta cDNA libraries were built by 5'RACE with constant-segment primers, adding sample barcodes and unique molecular identifiers. Trizol reagent was used to extract RNA from every sample. Libraries were amplified in two PCR steps, with a second sample barcode and Illumina TruSeq adapters added in the second step. The libraries were sequenced on an Illumina NovaSeq using 2 x 150 bp paired-end reads. In the source study's methods: Reads were demultiplexed and collapsed into UMI-guided consensus sequences with migec v1.2.7. With mixcr v2.1.11, UMI consensuses were aligned to TRA and TRB V and J templates and assembled into clonotypes. Expanded or contracted clonotypes were those called significant by both edgeR and NoisET, with noise models trained on biological replicates. For edgeR calls, a false discovery rate-adjusted p below 0.01 and a log2 fold-change threshold of 1 were applied. As an exploratory analysis of dynamics, max-normalized trajectories of the 1000 most abundant clonotypes were examined by PCA with hierarchical clustering. The CD4 or CD8 phenotype of responding clones was assigned using the separately sequenced CD4+ and CD8+ repertoires. TCRdb's own reprocessing of the public reads used fastp at Q25 and MiXCR and kept productive beta chains. Rows with one shared CDR3 protein collapse into an entry with the most common genes and DNA. The authors' filters were not applied to this entry. This sample is represented by some 100,000 distinct CDR3 sequences; around 10% of them were singletons. The ten biggest clones cover 40% of the sample.

What was sequenced was PBMCs or a T cell subset sorted from them (not recorded which). In this chain, TRBV4-1 is recombined with TRBJ2-3; a tentative D match to TRBD2 spans 5 bases. The TCR sequence derives from a man aged 18 to 35 who had mild COVID-19 (a few samples of this study predate the infection). The sample titles of this study are shuffled in the database, so cell type and time point are left out; the donor was told from shared clones. The DNA is as follows: TGCGCCAGCAGCCTCCTCCGGACTAGCACAGATACGCAGTATTTT. Translated, it gives CASSLLRTSTDTQYF.